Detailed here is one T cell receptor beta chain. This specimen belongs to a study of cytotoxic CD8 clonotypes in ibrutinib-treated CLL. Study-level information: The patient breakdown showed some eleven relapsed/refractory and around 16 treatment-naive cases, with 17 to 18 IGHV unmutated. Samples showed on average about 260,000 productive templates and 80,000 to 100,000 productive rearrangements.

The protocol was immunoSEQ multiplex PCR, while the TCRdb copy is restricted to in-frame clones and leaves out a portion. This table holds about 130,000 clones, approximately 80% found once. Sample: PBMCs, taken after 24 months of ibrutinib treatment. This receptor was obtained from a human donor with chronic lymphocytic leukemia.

CDR3 amino acids: CASSQTNSGGNTGELFF. CDR3 in DNA: TGCGCCAGCAGCCAAACCAATAGCGGGGGGAACACCGGGGAGCTGTTTTTT. The chain is built from TRBV4-1 and TRBJ2-2; 9 bases are a match to TRBD2. Germline V CDR1 and CDR2: MGHRA, YSYEKL. The CDR3 loop spans 17 amino acids. With V trimmed by 2 bases and J by 1 base, 5 bases remained unmatched.